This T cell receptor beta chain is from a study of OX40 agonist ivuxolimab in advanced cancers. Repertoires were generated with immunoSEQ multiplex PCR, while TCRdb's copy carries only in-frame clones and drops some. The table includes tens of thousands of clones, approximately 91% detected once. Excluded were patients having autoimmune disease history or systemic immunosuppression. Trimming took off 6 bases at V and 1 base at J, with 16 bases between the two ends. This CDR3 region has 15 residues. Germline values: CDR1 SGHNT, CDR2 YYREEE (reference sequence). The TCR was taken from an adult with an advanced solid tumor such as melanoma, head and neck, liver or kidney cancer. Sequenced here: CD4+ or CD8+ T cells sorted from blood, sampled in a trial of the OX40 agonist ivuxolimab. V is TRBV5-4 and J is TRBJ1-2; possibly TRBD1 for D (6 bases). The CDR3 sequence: CASKSSGAHNYGYTF. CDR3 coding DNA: TGTGCCAGCAAGTCCTCGGGGGCGCATAACTATGGCTACACCTTC.